This record concerns one T cell receptor (beta chain) sequence. The entry originates in a study of blood T cell repertoires in COVID-19. About the research overall: Whether acute or convalescent, the COVID-19 samples came from the United States, Italy and Spain.

The CDR3 is 13 residues long. Per the germline V gene, CDR1 is SGHDN and CDR2 is FVKESK. V was pared by 0 bases and J by 6 bases, with 7 bases between. Produced via immunoSEQ multiplex PCR; TCRdb's table is partial and in-frame only. This sample carries hundreds of thousands of clones, 89% of them seen once, and the ten largest clones take approximately 0.9%. Seattle cases were enrolled at active infection and followed longitudinally. The sequenced sample was peripheral blood. This chain uses TRBV14 with TRBJ2-3; D might be TRBD2 (6 bases). This clonotype was obtained from a man between 18 and 29 years old with COVID-19, enrolled during active disease. CDR3 DNA sequence: TGTGCCAGCAGCCAAGATCGGGGGGATACGCAGTATTTT. The encoded protein is CASSQDRGDTQYF.